This record covers a single TCR beta chain. The sample comes from a study of CD8 T cells in Susac syndrome. Germline V lookup: CDR1 SQVTM, CDR2 ANQGSEA. There are 14 residues in the CDR3. Trimming took 1 base from V and 2 from J, leaving 12 bases between them. Reverse transcription of roughly 0.5 to 1 ug RNA was carried out with random hexamers. Amplification of TCR beta CDR3 used immunoSEQ multiplex PCR across 54 Vbeta and 13 Jbeta. TCRdb reanalysed the immunoSEQ multiplex PCR reads using MiXCR and keeps one entry per CDR3 protein. This sample has about 200,000 distinct CDR3 sequences, with roughly 95% found just once. CD8+ and CD4+ T cells from blood underwent TCR beta sequencing. Healthy donors constituted the controls, which were matched for age and sex. The TEMRA cells underwent FACS enrichment, while the CD8+ and CD4+ T cells underwent negative isolation.

The origin of this receptor is a human donor in good health. The chain combines TRBV29-1 with TRBJ2-7, with D perhaps TRBD1 (5 bases). Material: CD4+ T cells from PBMCs. CDR3 loop: CSVEGQGAPYEQYV. The CDR3 nucleotides are TGCAGCGTTGAAGGGCAGGGCGCCCCCTACGAGCAGTACGTC.